The clone carrying this T cell receptor (beta chain) was seen once. The CDR3 covers 17 residues. V lost 4 bases, J lost 5 bases, and 11 bases stayed unmatched. Germline V lookup: CDR1 MNHNS, CDR2 SASEGT. This sample is drawn from a study of radiotherapy plus CTLA-4 blockade in lung cancer. Method: immunoSEQ multiplex PCR; TCRdb's copy keeps in-frame clones and lacks some. This table holds 64,000 or so clones, 72% found once. The receptor was derived from a human donor with non-small cell lung cancer whose response to radiotherapy plus ipilimumab could not be evaluated. Specimen: peripheral blood, collected from a patient treated with radiotherapy plus ipilimumab. The chain carries TRBV6-1 and TRBJ2-3; the match to TRBD2 covers 11 bases. CDR3 nucleotides: TGTGCCAGCAGTGTAGGGCTAGCGGGGGGTCCCGGAGATACGCAGTATTTT. The encoded protein is CASSVGLAGGPGDTQYF.